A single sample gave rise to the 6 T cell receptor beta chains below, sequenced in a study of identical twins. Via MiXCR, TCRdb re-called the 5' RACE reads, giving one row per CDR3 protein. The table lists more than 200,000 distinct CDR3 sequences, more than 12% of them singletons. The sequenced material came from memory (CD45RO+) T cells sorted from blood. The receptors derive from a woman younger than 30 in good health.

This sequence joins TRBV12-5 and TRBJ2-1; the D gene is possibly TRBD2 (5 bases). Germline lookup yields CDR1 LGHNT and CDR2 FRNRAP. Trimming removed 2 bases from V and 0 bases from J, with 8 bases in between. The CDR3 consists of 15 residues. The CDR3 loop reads CASGLRGSSYNEQFF. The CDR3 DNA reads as TGTGCTAGTGGTTTGCGGGGAAGCTCCTACAATGAGCAGTTCTTC.

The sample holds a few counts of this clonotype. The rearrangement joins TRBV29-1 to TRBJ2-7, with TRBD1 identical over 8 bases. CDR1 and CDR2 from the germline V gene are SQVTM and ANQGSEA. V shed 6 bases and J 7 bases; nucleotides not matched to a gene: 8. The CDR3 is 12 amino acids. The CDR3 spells CSVDQGAGEQYF. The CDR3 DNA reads TGCAGCGTGGACCAGGGGGCGGGGGAGCAGTACTTC.

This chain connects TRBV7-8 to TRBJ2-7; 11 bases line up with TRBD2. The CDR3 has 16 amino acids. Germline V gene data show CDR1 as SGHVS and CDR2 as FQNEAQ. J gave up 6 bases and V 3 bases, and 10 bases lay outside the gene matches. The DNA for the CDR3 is TGTGCCAGCAGCTTCCTCGGCGGTAGCGGGAGGGGCGAGCAGTACTTC. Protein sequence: CASSFLGGSGRGEQYF.

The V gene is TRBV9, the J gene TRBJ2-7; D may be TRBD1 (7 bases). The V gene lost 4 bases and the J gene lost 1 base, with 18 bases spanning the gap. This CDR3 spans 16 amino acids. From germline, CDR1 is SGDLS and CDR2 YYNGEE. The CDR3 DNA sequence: TGTGCCAGCAGCCCGCGCGTGGCAGGGGGGTCCTACGAGCAGTACTTC. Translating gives CASSPRVAGGSYEQYF. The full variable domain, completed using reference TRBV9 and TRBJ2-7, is DSGVTQTPKHLITATGQRVTLRCSPRSGDLSVYWYQQSLDQGLQFLIQYYNGEERAKGNILERFSAQQFPDLHSELNLSSLELGDSALYFCASSPRVAGGSYEQYFGPGTRLTVT.

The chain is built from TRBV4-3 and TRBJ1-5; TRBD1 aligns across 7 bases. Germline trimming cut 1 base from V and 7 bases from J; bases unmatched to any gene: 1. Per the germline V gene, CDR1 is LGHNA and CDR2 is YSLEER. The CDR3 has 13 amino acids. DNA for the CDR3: TGCGCCAGCAGCCAAGCCAGGGGGCAGCCCCAGCATTTT. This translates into CASSQARGQPQHF.

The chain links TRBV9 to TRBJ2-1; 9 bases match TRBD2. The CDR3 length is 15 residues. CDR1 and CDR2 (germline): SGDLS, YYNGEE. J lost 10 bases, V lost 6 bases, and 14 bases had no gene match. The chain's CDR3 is CASMGSAGGREEQFF. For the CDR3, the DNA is TGTGCCAGCATGGGGTCTGCGGGGGGGCGGGAAGAGCAGTTCTTC.